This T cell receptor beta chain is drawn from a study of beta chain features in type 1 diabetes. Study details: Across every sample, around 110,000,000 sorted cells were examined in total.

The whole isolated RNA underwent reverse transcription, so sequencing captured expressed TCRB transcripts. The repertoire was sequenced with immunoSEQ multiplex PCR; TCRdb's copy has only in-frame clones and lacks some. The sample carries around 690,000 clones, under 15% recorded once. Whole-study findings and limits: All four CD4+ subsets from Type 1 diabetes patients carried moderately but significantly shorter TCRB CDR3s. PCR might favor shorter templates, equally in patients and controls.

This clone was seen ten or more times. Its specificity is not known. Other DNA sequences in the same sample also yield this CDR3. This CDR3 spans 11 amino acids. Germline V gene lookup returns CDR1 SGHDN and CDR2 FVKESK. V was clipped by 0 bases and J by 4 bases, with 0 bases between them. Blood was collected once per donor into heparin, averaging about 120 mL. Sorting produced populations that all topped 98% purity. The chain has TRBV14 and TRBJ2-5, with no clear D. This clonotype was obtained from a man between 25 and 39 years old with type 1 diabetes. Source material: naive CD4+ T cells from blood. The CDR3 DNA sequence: TGTGCCAGCAGCCAAGAAGAGACCCAGTACTTC. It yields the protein CASSQEETQYF.